What follows describes a single T cell receptor (beta chain). Amplification used 60 Vbeta primers and 13 Jbeta primers. Profiling relied on immunoSEQ multiplex PCR, and the TCRdb table lists in-frame clones only, not all of them. The repertoire holds about 160,000 clones, 60% to 80% seen once, with less than 4.5% in the top ten. The CDR3 covers 12 residues. Looked up from germline, CDR1 is SGHRS and CDR2 is YFSETQ. V lost 0 bases to trimming and J lost 6 bases, with 7 bases between them. This record belongs to a study of cytomegalovirus exposure and HLA in healthy donors. The sequence derives from a man aged 25-45 years in good health and CMV-seropositive. The sequenced sample consisted of PBMCs. The chain joins TRBV5-1 to TRBJ2-7; the D gene is possibly TRBD2 (5 bases). DNA for the CDR3: TGCGCCAGCAGCTTGGGTGGAGGCGAGCAGTACTTC. Translating gives CASSLGGGEQYF. The variable domain in full, with the rest retrieved from reference TRBV5-1 and TRBJ2-7, is KAGVTQTPRYLIKTRGQQVTLSCSPISGHRSVSWYQQTPGQGLQFLFEYFSETQRNKGNFPGRFSGRQFSNSRSEMNVSTLELGDSALYLCASSLGGGEQYFGPGTRLTVT.